Given below is one TCR beta chain in context. Its antigen is unidentified. In the PCR, 60 Vbeta and 13 Jbeta primers were used. Sequencing used immunoSEQ multiplex PCR; TCRdb keeps in-frame clones, though not all of them. The table records around 100,000 clones, 65% to 85% of them present only once. This CDR3 has 13 amino acids. Germline CDR1 MNHNS, CDR2 SASEGT. Trimming cost V 6 bases and J 0 bases, with 6 bases left between them. This sample stems from a study of cytomegalovirus exposure and HLA in healthy donors. General study points: Further analysis was carried out later, and it showed several of the most significant clusters appearing linked to common viral pathogens. Reported findings show TCR beta sequences accurately forecast HLA-A and HLA-B alleles in most subjects.

The donors, nominally healthy at sampling, likely had unrecorded immune exposures. Sequences were obtained from PBMCs. This chain connects TRBV6-1 to TRBJ2-1; no definite D call. This receptor was obtained from a man aged 50-59 years in good health and CMV-seronegative. The CDR3, as DNA: TGTGCCAGCAGGTCGGGCTCCTACAATGAGCAGTTCTTC. This translates into CASRSGSYNEQFF.